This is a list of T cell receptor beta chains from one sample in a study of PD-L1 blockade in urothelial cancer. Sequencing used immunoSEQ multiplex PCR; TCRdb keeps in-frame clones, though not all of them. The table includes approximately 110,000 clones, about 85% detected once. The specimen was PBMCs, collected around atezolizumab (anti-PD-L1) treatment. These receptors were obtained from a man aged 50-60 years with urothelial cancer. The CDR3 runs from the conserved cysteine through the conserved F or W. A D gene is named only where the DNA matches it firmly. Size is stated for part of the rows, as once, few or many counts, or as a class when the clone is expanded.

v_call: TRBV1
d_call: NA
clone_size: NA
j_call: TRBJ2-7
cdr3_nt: TGCACCAGCAGATTTTCGACTGATACTGCCTACGAGCAGTACTTC
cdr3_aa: CTSRFSTDTAYEQYF

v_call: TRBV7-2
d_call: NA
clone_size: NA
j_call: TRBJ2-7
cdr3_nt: TGTGCCAGCAGCTTTGGCAGGGGCTCCTACGAGCAGTACTTC
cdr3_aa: CASSFGRGSYEQYF

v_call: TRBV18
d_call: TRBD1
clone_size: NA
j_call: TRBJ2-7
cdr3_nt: TGTGCCAGCTCACCCCGGGACAGGGGCTACGAGCAGTACTTC
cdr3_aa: CASSPRDRGYEQYF

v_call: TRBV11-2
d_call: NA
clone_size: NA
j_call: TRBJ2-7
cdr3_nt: TGTGCCAGCAGCTCCCGGGTAGCGGACCTCTACGAGCAGTACTTC
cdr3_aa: CASSSRVADLYEQYF

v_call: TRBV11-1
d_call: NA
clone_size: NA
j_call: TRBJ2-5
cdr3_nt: TGTGCCAGCAGCTTGTCGTCGGAGGAGACCCAGTACTTC
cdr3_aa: CASSLSSEETQYF

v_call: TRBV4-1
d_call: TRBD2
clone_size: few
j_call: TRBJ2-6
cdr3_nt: TGCGCCAGTACGGTAGCGGGAGTACCTGGGGCCAACGTCCTGACTTTC
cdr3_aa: CASTVAGVPGANVLTF

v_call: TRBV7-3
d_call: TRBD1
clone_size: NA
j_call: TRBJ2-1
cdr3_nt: TGTGCCAGCAGCTATTTGGGACAGGGGAGGAGTGAGCAGTTCTTC
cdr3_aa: CASSYLGQGRSEQFF

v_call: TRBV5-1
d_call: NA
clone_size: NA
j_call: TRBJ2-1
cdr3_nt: TGCGCCAGCAGCTTGGCCGGGCAGGGGGGCAATGAGCAGTTCTTC
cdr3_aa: CASSLAGQGGNEQFF

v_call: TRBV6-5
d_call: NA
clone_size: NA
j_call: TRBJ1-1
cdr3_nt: TGTGCCAGCTGGGCCGGGAAAATGAACACTGAAGCTTTCTTT
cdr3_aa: CASWAGKMNTEAFF

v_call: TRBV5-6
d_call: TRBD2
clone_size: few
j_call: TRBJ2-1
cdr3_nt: TGTGCCAGCAGCTTGGGACTAGCGGGAAACAATGAGCAGTTCTTC
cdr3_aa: CASSLGLAGNNEQFF

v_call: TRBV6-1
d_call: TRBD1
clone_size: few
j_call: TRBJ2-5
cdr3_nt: TGTGCCAGCCGAACAGGGGGACAAGAGACCCAGTACTTC
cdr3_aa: CASRTGGQETQYF

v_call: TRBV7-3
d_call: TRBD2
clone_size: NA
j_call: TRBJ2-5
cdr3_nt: TGTGCCAGCAGCTTATTTAGCGGGGGGGAGACCCAGTACTTC
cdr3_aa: CASSLFSGGETQYF

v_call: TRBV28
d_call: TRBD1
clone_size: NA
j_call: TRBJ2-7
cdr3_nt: TGTGCCAGCAGTTCGCGGGACAGGTTTTCCTACGAGCAGTACTTC
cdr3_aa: CASSSRDRFSYEQYF

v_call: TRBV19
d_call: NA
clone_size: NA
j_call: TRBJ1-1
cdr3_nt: TGTGCCAGTGGGGCCCGGACAAAGGCTTTCTTT
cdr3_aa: CASGARTKAFF

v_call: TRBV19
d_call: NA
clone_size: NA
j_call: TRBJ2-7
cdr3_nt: TGTGCCAGTGGGGACATCTACGAGCAGTACTTC
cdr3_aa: CASGDIYEQYF

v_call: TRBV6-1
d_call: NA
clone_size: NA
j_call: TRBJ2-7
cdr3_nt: TGTGCCAGCAGTGAAGATATCTACGAGCAGTACTTC
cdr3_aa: CASSEDIYEQYF

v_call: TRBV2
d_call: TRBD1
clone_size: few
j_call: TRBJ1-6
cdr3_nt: TGTGCCAGCATAGCCTTCTTACAGGGGGCAGGTTCACCCCTCCACTTT
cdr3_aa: CASIAFLQGAGSPLHF

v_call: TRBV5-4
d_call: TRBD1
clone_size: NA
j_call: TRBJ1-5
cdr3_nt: TGTGCCAGCAGCGACAGGGGTAGCAATCAGCCCCAGCATTTT
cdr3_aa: CASSDRGSNQPQHF

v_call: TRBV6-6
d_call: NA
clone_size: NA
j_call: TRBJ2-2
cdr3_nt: TGTGCCAGCAGGACGGGATCGAACACCGGGGAGCTGTTTTTT
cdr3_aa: CASRTGSNTGELFF

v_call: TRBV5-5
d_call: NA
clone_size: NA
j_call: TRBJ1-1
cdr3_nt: TGTGCCAGCAGCTTGGGAACAGTGAACACTGAAGCTTTCTTT
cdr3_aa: CASSLGTVNTEAFF

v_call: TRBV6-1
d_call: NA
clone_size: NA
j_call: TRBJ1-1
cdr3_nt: TGTGCCAGCAGAAGAAGGGAGACCAACACTGAAGCTTTCTTT
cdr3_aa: CASRRRETNTEAFF

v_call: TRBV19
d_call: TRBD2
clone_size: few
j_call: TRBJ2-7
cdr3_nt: TGTGCCAGTAGTGTGGGACTAGCGGGAAAGGACGAGCAGTACTTC
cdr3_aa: CASSVGLAGKDEQYF

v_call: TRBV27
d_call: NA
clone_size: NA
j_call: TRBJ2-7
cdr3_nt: TGTGCCAGCAAGGAATTGGCGCGGGGGCGGGAGCAGTACTTC
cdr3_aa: CASKELARGREQYF

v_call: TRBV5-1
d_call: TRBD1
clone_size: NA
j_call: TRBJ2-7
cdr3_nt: TGCGCCAGCAGCATGGGGACAGCCGCCTACGAGCAGTACTTC
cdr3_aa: CASSMGTAAYEQYF

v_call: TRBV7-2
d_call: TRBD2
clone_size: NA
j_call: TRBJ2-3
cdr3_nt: TGTGCCAGCAGCCTTCGACTAGCGGGACGTTGGGATACGCAGTATTTT
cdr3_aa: CASSLRLAGRWDTQYF

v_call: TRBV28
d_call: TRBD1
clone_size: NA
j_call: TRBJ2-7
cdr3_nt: TGTGCCAGCGGGCCACAGGACAGGTACGAGCAGTACTTC
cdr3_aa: CASGPQDRYEQYF

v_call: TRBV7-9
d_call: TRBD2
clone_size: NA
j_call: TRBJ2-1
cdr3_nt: TGTGCCAGCAGCCCAGGGACTAGCGGGAACAATGAGCAGTTCTTC
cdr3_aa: CASSPGTSGNNEQFF

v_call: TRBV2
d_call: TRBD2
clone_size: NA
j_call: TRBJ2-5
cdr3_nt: TGTGCCAGCAGTGAGACTAGCACGAACAAAGAGACCCAGTACTTC
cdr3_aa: CASSETSTNKETQYF

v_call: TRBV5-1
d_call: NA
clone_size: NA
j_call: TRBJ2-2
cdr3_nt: TGCGCCAGCAGCTCTGGAGGCTATAGCACCGGGGAGCTGTTTTTT
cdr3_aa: CASSSGGYSTGELFF

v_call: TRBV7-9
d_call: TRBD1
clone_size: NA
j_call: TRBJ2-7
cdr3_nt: TGTGCCAGCAGCCACCGAGGGACAGGAATAAACGAGCAGTACTTC
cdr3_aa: CASSHRGTGINEQYF

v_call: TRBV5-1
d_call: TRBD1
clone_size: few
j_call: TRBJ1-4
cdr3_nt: TGCGCCAGCAGCCTAGGACAGGGGGGCGAAAAACTGTTTTTT
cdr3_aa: CASSLGQGGEKLFF

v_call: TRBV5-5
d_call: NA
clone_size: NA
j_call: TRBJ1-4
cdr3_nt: TGTGCCTCCGGGAAATCGTATGTGACTAATGAAAAACTGTTTTTT
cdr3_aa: CASGKSYVTNEKLFF

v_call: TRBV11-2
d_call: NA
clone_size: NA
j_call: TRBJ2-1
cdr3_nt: TGTGCCAGCAGCCCGGGGAGCTCCTACAATGAGCAGTTCTTC
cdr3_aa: CASSPGSSYNEQFF

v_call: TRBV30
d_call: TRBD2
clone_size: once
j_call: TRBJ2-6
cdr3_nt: TGTGCCTGGAGTGCGAAGGGACTAGCGGGAGGATCTGGGGCCAACGTCCTGACTTTC
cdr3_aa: CAWSAKGLAGGSGANVLTF

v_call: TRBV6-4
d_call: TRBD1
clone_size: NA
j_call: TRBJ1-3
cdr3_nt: TGTGCCAACGGGACAGCTGGAAACACCATATATTTT
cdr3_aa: CANGTAGNTIYF

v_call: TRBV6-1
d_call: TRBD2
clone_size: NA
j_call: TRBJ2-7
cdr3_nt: TGTGCCAGCAGTGATACGGGAGGTAATTTCTACGAGCAGTACTTC
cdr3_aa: CASSDTGGNFYEQYF

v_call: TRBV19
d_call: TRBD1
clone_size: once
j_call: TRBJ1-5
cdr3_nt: TGTGCCAGTAGTATGTACGACAGGGGGGGGAATCAGCCCCAGCATTTT
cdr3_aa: CASSMYDRGGNQPQHF

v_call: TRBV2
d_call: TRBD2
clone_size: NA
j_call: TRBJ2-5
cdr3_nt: TGTGCCGCCTACGGGGGGGAAAGCGGGTTGGAGACCCAGTACTTC
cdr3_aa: CAAYGGESGLETQYF

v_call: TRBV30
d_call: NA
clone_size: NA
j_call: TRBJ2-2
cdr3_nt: TGTGCCTGGACCGTCTCGGGAGGCAGGGGGCGCGCCGGGGAGCTGTTTTTT
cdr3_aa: CAWTVSGGRGRAGELFF

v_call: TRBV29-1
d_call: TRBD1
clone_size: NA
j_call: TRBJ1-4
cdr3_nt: TGCAGCGTGAGGGTTCTAGGACAGGGATTCGAAAAACTGTTTTTT
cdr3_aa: CSVRVLGQGFEKLFF

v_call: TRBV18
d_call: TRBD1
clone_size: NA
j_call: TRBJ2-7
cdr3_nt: TGTGCCAGCTCACCCCCCCGAGGACAGGGCTACGAGCAGTACTTC
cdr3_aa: CASSPPRGQGYEQYF

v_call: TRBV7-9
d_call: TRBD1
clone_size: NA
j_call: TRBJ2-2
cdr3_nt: TGTGCCAGCAGCAGAAAACCAGGGGGCGCATTATGGGGGGAGCTGTTTTTT
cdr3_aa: CASSRKPGGALWGELFF

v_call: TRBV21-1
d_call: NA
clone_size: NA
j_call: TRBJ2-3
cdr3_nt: TGTGCCAGCAGCAAAGTTGACTTAAATACGCAGTATTTT
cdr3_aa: CASSKVDLNTQYF

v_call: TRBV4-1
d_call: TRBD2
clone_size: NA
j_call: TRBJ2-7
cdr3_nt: TGCGCCAGCAGCCAAAGCGGGAGCGGGACGTACGAGCAGTACTTC
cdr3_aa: CASSQSGSGTYEQYF

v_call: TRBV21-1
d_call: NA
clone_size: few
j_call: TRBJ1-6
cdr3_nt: TGTGCCAGCAGCAAAGTTGCAGGGAACTGCGATAATTCACCCCTCCACTTT
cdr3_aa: CASSKVAGNCDNSPLHF

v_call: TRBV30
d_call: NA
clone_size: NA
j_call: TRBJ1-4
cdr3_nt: TGTGCCTGGAGTGTAGATTCGTCGGGGGAAAAACTGTTTTTT
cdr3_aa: CAWSVDSSGEKLFF

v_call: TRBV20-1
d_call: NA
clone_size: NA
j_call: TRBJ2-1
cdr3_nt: TGCAGTGCTAGACCCGGCAATGAGCAGTTCTTC
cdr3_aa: CSARPGNEQFF

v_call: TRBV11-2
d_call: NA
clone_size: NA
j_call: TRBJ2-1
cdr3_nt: TGTGCCAGCAGCTTAATCCCTGACAATGAGCAGTTCTTC
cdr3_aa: CASSLIPDNEQFF

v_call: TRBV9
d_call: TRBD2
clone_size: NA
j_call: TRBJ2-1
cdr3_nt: TGTGCCAGCAGCGCAGACGCTAGCGGAGGGATTAGTGAGCAGTTCTTC
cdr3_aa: CASSADASGGISEQFF

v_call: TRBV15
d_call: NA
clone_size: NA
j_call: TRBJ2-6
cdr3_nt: TGTGCCACCAGCAGCCTAAGAGTACCCTCTGGGGCCAACGTCCTGACTTTC
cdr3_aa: CATSSLRVPSGANVLTF

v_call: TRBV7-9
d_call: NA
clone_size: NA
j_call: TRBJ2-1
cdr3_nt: TGTGCCAGCAGCTCCAGGGGGGAAACCTACAATGAGCAGTTCTTC
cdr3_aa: CASSSRGETYNEQFF

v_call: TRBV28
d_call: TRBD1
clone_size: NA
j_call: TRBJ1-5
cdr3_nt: TGTGCCAGCAACACAGGGGTCAATCAGCCCCAGCATTTT
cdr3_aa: CASNTGVNQPQHF

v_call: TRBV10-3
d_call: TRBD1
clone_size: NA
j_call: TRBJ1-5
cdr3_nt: TGTGCCATCAGTGAGTATACAGGGGGTCGCCGGAGCAATCAGCCCCAGCATTTT
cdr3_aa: CAISEYTGGRRSNQPQHF

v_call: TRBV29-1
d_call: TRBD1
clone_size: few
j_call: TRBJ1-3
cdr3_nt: TGCAGCGGACAGGGTGCTGGAAACACCATATATTTT
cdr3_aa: CSGQGAGNTIYF

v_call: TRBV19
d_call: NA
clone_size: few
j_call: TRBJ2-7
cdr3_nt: TGTGCCAGTAGGAGTGGCTCCTACGAGCAGTACTTC
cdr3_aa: CASRSGSYEQYF

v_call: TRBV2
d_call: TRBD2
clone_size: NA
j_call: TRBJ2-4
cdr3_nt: TGTGCCAGCAAACTAGCGGGTAACATTCAGTACTTC
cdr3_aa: CASKLAGNIQYF